This TCR beta chain is drawn from a study of cytomegalovirus exposure and HLA in healthy donors. Points on this clone: Its antigen remains unidentified.

This CDR3 contains 15 residues. Trimming took 0 bases from V and 3 from J, leaving 11 bases between them. From germline, CDR1 is MDHEN and CDR2 SYDVKM. General study points: A later analysis by the authors found several of the most significant clusters apparently linked to common viral pathogens.

The PCR used 60 Vbeta and 13 Jbeta primers. Sequencing was performed with immunoSEQ multiplex PCR; in TCRdb, only in-frame clones are kept and a portion is missing. This table has about 160,000 clones, 75% to 85% appearing once. The sequence came from a girl aged 2 to 9 in good health and CMV-seropositive. The rearrangement links TRBV28 to TRBJ2-5; D is possibly TRBD2 (6 bases). Input material: PBMCs. CDR3 in amino acids: CASSLWGGQEETQYF. The CDR3 DNA follows: TGTGCCAGCAGTTTATGGGGAGGCCAGGAAGAGACCCAGTACTTC.